The present T cell receptor (beta chain) was sequenced within a study of vaccination and CD4 T cells after COVID-19. Overall study context: SARS-CoV-2, HCoV-NL63, HCoV-OC43 and HCoV-229E supplied the overlapping spike peptides used to stimulate cells. Culture controls were given either a CEFX pool, an HIV-1 Nef pool, or no peptide.

Only one count was recorded for this clonotype. The antigen is not known. Researchers used the Oncomine TCR Beta short-read assay to sequence DNA from cultured CD4+ T cells. Using its own MiXCR run on the PCR reads, TCRdb lists one record per CDR3 protein. In the table there are about 20,000 distinct CDR3 sequences, around 50% of which are singletons. Trimming took off 4 bases at V and 4 bases at J, with 9 bases between the two ends. Germline CDR1 reads SNHLY; CDR2 reads FYNNEI. CDR3 length: 13 residues. Treatment specified: approximately 11-day PBMC culture with coronavirus spike peptide pools or control peptides (ViraFEST assay). ViraFEST enlarged antigen-specific T cell populations with peptide pools and afterwards sequenced TCRs. IL-2 at 10 IU/ml and peptide pools at roughly 9.1 ug/ml were added to PBMCs cultured at about 2 million per well.

The genes are TRBV2 and TRBJ2-3; no reliable D call. Sequenced: CD4+ T cells from blood, cultured in vitro. The receptor was derived from a human donor who had recovered from COVID-19. The CDR3 reads CASSADNSDTQYF. The CDR3 DNA reads as TGTGCCAGCAGTGCCGACAACTCAGATACGCAGTATTTT. Full variable domain (remainder filled in from reference TRBV2 and TRBJ2-3): EPEVTQTPSHQVTQMGQEVILRCVPISNHLYFYWYRQILGQKVEFLVSFYNNEISEKSEIFDDQFSVERPDGSNFTLKIRSTKLEDSAMYFCASSADNSDTQYFGPGTRLTVL.